The present T cell receptor beta chain was sequenced within a study of T cell responses to AZD1222 COVID-19 vaccine. Study details: Samples with a second dose at about 4 or about 12 weeks were pooled together.

Measured with immunoSEQ multiplex PCR; TCRdb has only the in-frame clones, and not every one. The sample lists tens of thousands of clones, about 88% occurring once. Worth noting for this clone: Its antigen remains unidentified.

General observations from the study: Within unmutated variant regions lay the reported targets of nearly half of spike-specific TCRs.

The V gene's germline CDR1 is SGDLS and CDR2 YYNGEE. The CDR3 is 14 residues long. With 2 bases removed from V and 6 bases from J, the gap between germline ends came to 11 bases. The TCR originated in an adult in good health. This specimen consisted of peripheral blood, obtained on day 0 of AZD1222 vaccination. The chain employs TRBV9 and TRBJ2-2; D possibly corresponds to TRBD1 (5 bases). The CDR3 sequence is CASSVQGSAGELFF. The CDR3 coding sequence is TGTGCCAGCAGCGTTCAGGGCTCTGCCGGGGAGCTGTTTTTT.